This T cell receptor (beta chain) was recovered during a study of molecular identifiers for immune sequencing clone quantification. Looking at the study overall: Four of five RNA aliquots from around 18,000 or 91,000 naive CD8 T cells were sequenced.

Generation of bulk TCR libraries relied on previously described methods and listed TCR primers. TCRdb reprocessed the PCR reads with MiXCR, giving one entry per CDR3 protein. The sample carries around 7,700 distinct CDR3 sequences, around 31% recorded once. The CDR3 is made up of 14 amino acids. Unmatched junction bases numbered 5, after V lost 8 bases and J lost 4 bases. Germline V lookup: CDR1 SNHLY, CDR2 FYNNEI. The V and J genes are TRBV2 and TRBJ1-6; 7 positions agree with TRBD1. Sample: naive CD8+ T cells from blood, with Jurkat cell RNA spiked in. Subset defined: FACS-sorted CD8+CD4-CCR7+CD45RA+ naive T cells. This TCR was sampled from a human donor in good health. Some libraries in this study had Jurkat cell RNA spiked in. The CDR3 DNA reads TGTGCCAGCGGGCAGACAGGGTATAATTCACCCCTCCACTTT. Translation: CASGQTGYNSPLHF.